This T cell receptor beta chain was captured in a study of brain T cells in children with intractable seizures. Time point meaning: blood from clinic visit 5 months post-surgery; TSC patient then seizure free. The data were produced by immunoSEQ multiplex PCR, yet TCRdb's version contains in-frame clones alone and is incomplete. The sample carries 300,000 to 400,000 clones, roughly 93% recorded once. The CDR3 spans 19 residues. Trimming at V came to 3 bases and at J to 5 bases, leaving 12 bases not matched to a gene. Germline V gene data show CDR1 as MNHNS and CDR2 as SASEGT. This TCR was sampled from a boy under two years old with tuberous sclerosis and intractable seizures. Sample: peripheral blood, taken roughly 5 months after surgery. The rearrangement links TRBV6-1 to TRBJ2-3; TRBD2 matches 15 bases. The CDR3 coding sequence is TGTGCCAGCAGTGACCAGGCCGGGACTAGCGGGGGGCAGAGAGATACGCAGTATTTT. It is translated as CASSDQAGTSGGQRDTQYF.